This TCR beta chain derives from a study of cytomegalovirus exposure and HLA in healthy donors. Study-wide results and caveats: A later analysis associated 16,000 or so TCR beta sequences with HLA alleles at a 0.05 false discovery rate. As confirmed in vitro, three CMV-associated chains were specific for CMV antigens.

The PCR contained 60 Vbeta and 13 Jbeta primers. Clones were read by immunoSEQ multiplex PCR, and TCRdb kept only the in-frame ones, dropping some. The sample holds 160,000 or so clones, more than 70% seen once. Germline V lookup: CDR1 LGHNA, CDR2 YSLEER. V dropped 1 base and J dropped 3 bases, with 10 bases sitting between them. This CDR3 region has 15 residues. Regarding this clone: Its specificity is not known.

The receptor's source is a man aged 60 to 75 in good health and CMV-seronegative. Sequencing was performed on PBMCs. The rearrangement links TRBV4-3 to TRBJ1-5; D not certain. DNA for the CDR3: TGCGCCAGCAGCCAAGCGGTAAGAGACAATCAGCCCCAGCATTTT. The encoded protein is CASSQAVRDNQPQHF.